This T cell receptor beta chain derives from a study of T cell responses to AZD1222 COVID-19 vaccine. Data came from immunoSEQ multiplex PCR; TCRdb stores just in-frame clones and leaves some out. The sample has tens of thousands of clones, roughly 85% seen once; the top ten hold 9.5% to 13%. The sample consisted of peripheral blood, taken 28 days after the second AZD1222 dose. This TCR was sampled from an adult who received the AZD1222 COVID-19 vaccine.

CDR3 amino acids: CASSLEGVGQPQHF. CDR3 nucleotides: TGTGCCAGCAGCTTGGAAGGGGTGGGCCAGCCCCAGCATTTT. V and J are TRBV3-1 (or the pseudogene TRBV3-2) and TRBJ1-5; weak D call: TRBD1 (5 bases). Trimming left V 5 bases short and J 7 bases short, with 15 bases between. Germline-derived CDR1 and CDR2 are LGHDT and YNNKEL (reference sequence). The CDR3 covers 14 residues.